This entry concerns a single T cell receptor beta chain. Between the trimmed V and J ends, which lost 6 bases and 7 bases, there was a span of 15 bases. The CDR3 runs to 12 residues. Germline V gene data show CDR1 as SQVTM and CDR2 as ANQGSEA. It was with a sample-barcoded 5' primer and a J-beta primer mix that a second PCR of roughly 6 to 11 cycles was run. TCRdb passed the 5' RACE reads through MiXCR, listing each CDR3 protein once. The profile shows under 800,000 distinct CDR3 sequences, around 21% of them singletons. The data were taken from a study of blood T cells in healthy people across ages. Sequenced input: blood. This sequence was found in a man in his 70s in good health. The chain combines TRBV29-1 with TRBJ1-2, with a weak D call TRBD1 (5 bases). CDR3 residues: CSVGERASGYTF. DNA for the CDR3: TGCAGCGTGGGGGAGCGAGCCAGTGGCTACACCTTC.